The table lists the clone carrying this T cell receptor beta chain with a few counts. These data originate in a study of blood T cell repertoires in COVID-19. V gave up 3 bases and J gave up 8 bases; unmatched junction bases: 6. The CDR3 contains 13 residues. CDR1 and CDR2 (germline): DFQATT, SNEGSKA (reference sequence). In the authors' methods: Reference gene primer amplification in the assay estimated nucleated cell counts. The data were produced by immunoSEQ multiplex PCR, yet TCRdb's version contains in-frame clones alone and is incomplete. V, J and clone size are those of that table, while D and trimming were read from the DNA. The table lists 150,000 to 200,000 clones, 85% to 90% of them singletons.

Material: peripheral blood. This TCR was sampled from a human donor in a cohort sampled during active COVID-19. J is TRBJ2-1 and V is TRBV20-1, with 8 nucleotides matching TRBD2. CDR3 protein: CSASIAGRDEQFF. As DNA, the CDR3 is TGCAGTGCTAGTATAGCGGGGAGAGATGAGCAGTTCTTC.